The next 23 T cell receptor beta chains were all read from a single sample in a study of PD-1 blockade in classical Hodgkin lymphoma. The data were produced by immunoSEQ multiplex PCR, yet TCRdb's version contains in-frame clones alone and is incomplete. The table lists tens of thousands of clones, 87% of them singletons. Time point meaning: cycle 4 day 1 (C4D1), after five to seven weeks of nivolumab. All trial patients relapsed after autologous stem cell transplantation. The sequencing used peripheral blood mononuclear cells (PBMCs), collected before the fourth cycle of nivolumab. The origin of the receptors is a human donor with classical Hodgkin lymphoma.

The rearrangement uses TRBV5-1 and TRBJ2-7; D not resolved. Germline CDR1 reads SGHRS; CDR2 reads YFSETQ. The CDR3 covers 14 residues. V lost 5 bases and J 1 base, leaving 13 bases between the germline ends. CDR3 protein: CASRRIPTSYEQYF. The CDR3 nucleotides read TGCGCCAGCAGGAGGATACCAACATCCTACGAGCAGTACTTC.

The J gene is TRBJ1-5, the V gene TRBV5-1, with a weak D call TRBD1 (5 bases). Trimming pared 4 bases from V and 5 bases from J, leaving 13 bases between. CDR3 length equals 14 residues. Looked up from germline, CDR1 is SGHRS and CDR2 is YFSETQ. The CDR3 here is CASSPDSPHQPQHF. Here the CDR3 DNA reads TGCGCCAGCAGCCCCGACAGTCCCCATCAGCCCCAGCATTTT.

The genes are TRBV27 and TRBJ2-1, with no clear D. Trimming shortened V by 0 bases and J by 4 bases, and 10 bases separated the two germline ends. The V gene's germline CDR1 is MNHEY and CDR2 SMNVEV (reference sequence). The CDR3 spans 15 residues. CDR3 protein: CASSLSRSGYNEQFF. CDR3 in DNA: TGTGCCAGCAGTTTATCCCGATCTGGGTACAATGAGCAGTTCTTC.

The table lists this clone with a few counts. The chain has TRBV6-5 and TRBJ1-1; no reliable D call. The germline CDR1 and CDR2 sequences are MNHEY and SVGAGI. There are 15 residues in the CDR3. V gave up 5 bases and J gave up 3 bases, with 16 bases separating them. CDR3 sequence reads: CASSSLGWSDTEAFF. The CDR3 DNA reads TGTGCCAGCAGTAGTTTGGGATGGTCGGACACTGAAGCTTTCTTT.

The V and J genes are TRBV6-5 and TRBJ2-7; D is perhaps TRBD2 (6 bases). This CDR3 has 13 amino acids. Germline loops: CDR1 MNHEY, CDR2 SVGAGI. V lost 8 bases, J lost 4 bases, and 15 bases lay in between. The CDR3 sequence: CASGVGGWYEQYF. As DNA, the CDR3 is TGTGCCAGCGGGGTTGGGGGGTGGTACGAGCAGTACTTC.

This chain links TRBV11-2 with TRBJ2-6; TRBD1 might be the D (6 bases). V lost 5 bases to trimming and J lost 4 bases, with 9 bases between them. The CDR3 contains 14 residues. Germline CDR1 reads SGHAT; CDR2 reads FQNNGV. The CDR3 loop reads CASSAGAGANVLTF. CDR3 in DNA: TGTGCCAGCAGCGCAGGGGCAGGGGCCAACGTCCTGACTTTC.

J is TRBJ2-1 and V is TRBV27; D is uncertain. Trimming took 4 bases from V and 0 from J, leaving 4 bases between them. Germline assignment: CDR1 MNHEY and CDR2 SMNVEV (reference sequence). This CDR3 spans 13 amino acids. This CDR3 reads CASSYRSYNEQFF. CDR3 bases: TGTGCCAGCAGTTACCGCTCCTACAATGAGCAGTTCTTC.

V and J are TRBV19 and TRBJ1-5, with D unresolved. CDR3 size: 9 residues. V was cut by 10 bases and J by 7 bases, with 5 bases left in between. Germline values: CDR1 LNHDA, CDR2 SQIVND (reference sequence). CDR3 amino acids: CATGQPQHF. The CDR3 nucleotides read TGTGCCACGGGGCAGCCCCAGCATTTT.

J is TRBJ2-7 and V is TRBV11-3; the match to TRBD2 covers 7 bases. Looked up from germline, CDR1 is SGHNT and CDR2 is YENEEA. The CDR3 consists of 14 residues. The V gene end was trimmed by 2 bases and the J gene end by 2 bases; junction bases not matched to a gene: 3. CDR3 residues: CASSLSSGTYEQYF. DNA for the CDR3: TGTGCCAGCAGCTTATCTAGCGGCACCTACGAGCAGTACTTC.

In this sample, this clone turned up a few times. The chain carries TRBV28 and TRBJ1-2, with 7 bases that match TRBD1. Germline V gene sequence: CDR1 MDHEN, CDR2 SYDVKM. The CDR3 is 16 amino acids. V lost 7 bases to trimming and J lost 4 bases; unmatched junction nucleotides: 15. CDR3 DNA sequence: TGTGCCAGCACCAAAACGGGGAGGGGGCGCGGCTATGGCTACACCTTC. Protein: CASTKTGRGRGYGYTF.

The chain uses TRBV28 and TRBJ2-7, with TRBD2 matching over 8 bases. The trim removed 7 bases at V and 0 bases at J, leaving 11 bases unmatched. The CDR3 length is 16 residues. Germline CDR1 and CDR2: MDHEN and SYDVKM. The CDR3 DNA reads TGTGCCAGCATCCCCGGGGGGGTGGCGAACTCCTACGAGCAGTACTTC. Protein product: CASIPGGVANSYEQYF.

The J gene is TRBJ2-2, the V gene TRBV30, with 7 nucleotides matching TRBD1. CDR1 is GTSNPN, CDR2 SVGIG, per germline (reference sequence). The length of the CDR3 is 15 residues. J gave up 6 bases and V 1 base, and 8 bases lay outside the gene matches. Written as DNA, the CDR3 is TGTGCCTGGAGTGCACAGGGGCTAGGGGCCGGGGAGCTGTTTTTT. Protein sequence: CAWSAQGLGAGELFF. The whole variable domain, remainder taken from reference TRBV30 and TRBJ2-2, is SQTIHQWPATLVQPVGSPLSLECTVEGTSNPNLYWYRQAAGRGLQLLFYSVGIGQISSEVPQNLSASRPQDRQFILSSKKLLLSDSGFYLCAWSAQGLGAGELFFGEGSRLTVL.

Points on this clone: The sample holds other DNA sequences that translate to the same CDR3. The rearrangement links TRBV5-1 to TRBJ2-7; D unresolved. Germline CDR1 is SGHRS and CDR2 is YFSETQ. The V end was cut by 0 bases, the J end by 2 bases, with 9 bases between. This CDR3 comprises 14 residues. The CDR3 sequence: CASSLVPGPYEQYF. CDR3 nucleotide sequence: TGCGCCAGCAGCTTGGTTCCCGGACCCTACGAGCAGTACTTC.

The J gene is TRBJ2-3, the V gene TRBV7-9, with a tentative D call TRBD2 (6 bases). The CDR3 covers 12 residues. Germline V lookup: CDR1 SEHNR, CDR2 FQNEAQ (reference sequence). V lost 3 bases to trimming and J lost 6 bases, with 7 bases between them. CDR3 bases: TGTGCCAGCAGCTTTCGGGAGGATACGCAGTATTTT. Protein: CASSFREDTQYF. Supplemented by reference TRBV7-9 and TRBJ2-3, the full variable domain reads DTGVSQNPRHKITKRGQNVTFRCDPISEHNRLYWYRQTLGQGPEFLTYFQNEAQLEKSRLLSDRFSAERPKGSFSTLEIQRTEQGDSAMYLCASSFREDTQYFGPGTRLTVL.

This chain joins TRBV18 and TRBJ1-5; possibly TRBD1 for D (6 bases). Trimming stripped 4 bases from V and 5 bases from J, with 12 bases between. The CDR3 contains 14 residues. In germline, CDR1 is KGHSH, CDR2 LQKENI. Here the CDR3 reads CASSLGEGDQPQHF. CDR3 DNA sequence: TGTGCCAGCTCACTAGGGGAGGGGGATCAGCCCCAGCATTTT.

The V and J genes are TRBV28 and TRBJ1-6, with 9 bases fitting TRBD1. The CDR3 is 14 amino acids. The V gene end was trimmed by 8 bases and the J gene end by 7 bases; junction bases not matched to a gene: 6. Germline assignment: CDR1 MDHEN and CDR2 SYDVKM. The CDR3 sequence: CASATGQGNSPLHF. The CDR3 region has the DNA TGTGCCAGCGCGACGGGACAGGGAAATTCACCCCTCCACTTT.

This clone is a singleton in its sample. The chain couples TRBV7-2 to TRBJ2-7, with D unclear. V shed 3 bases and J shed 0 bases, with 12 bases lying between them. The germline CDR1 and CDR2 sequences are SGHTA and FQGNSA. This CDR3 spans 15 amino acids. Here the CDR3 reads CASSFAGRRSYEQYF. DNA for the CDR3: TGTGCCAGCAGCTTCGCCGGCAGGCGCTCCTACGAGCAGTACTTC.

The chain recombines TRBV6-5 with TRBJ2-7, with TRBD1 as a possible D gene (6 bases). The length of the CDR3 is 14 residues. The germline gives CDR1 MNHEY, CDR2 SVGAGI. The V gene lost 7 bases and the J gene lost 0 bases, with 13 bases spanning the gap. The CDR3 DNA sequence: TGTGCCAGCAACCTAGGGGGAAACTCCTACGAGCAGTACTTC. This codes for CASNLGGNSYEQYF.

V is TRBV28 and J is TRBJ2-3; D not resolved. In germline, CDR1 is MDHEN, CDR2 SYDVKM. The length of the CDR3 is 13 residues. For the CDR3, the DNA is TGTGGTGTGTGTGGAGATTTCACAGATACGCAGTATTTT. This gives the protein CGVCGDFTDTQYF.

The genes are TRBV14 and TRBJ2-3; perhaps TRBD2 as D (5 bases). The CDR3 consists of 12 residues. V was shortened by 2 bases and J by 6 bases, with 6 bases between the two germline ends. Germline lookup yields CDR1 SGHDN and CDR2 FVKESK. As DNA, the CDR3 is TGTGCCAGCAGCCAAACTAGGGATACGCAGTATTTT. Translated, it gives CASSQTRDTQYF.

The V and J genes are TRBV6-6 and TRBJ1-5, with 9 bases aligning to TRBD1. V shed 6 bases, J shed 7 bases, and the junction held 10 bases outside the gene matches. There are 15 residues in the CDR3. The V gene's germline CDR1 is MNHNY and CDR2 SVGAGI (reference sequence). For the CDR3, the DNA is TGTGCCAGCAGATATCAACAGGGGGCCGGGCAGCCCCAGCATTTT. Translation gives CASRYQQGAGQPQHF.

On this clone: The same CDR3 is also encoded by other DNA sequences in this sample. This chain links TRBV5-1 with TRBJ1-6; maybe TRBD1 (5 bases). This CDR3 is 14 amino acids long. Trimming cost V 0 bases and J 10 bases, with 11 bases left between them. Germline CDR1 and CDR2: SGHRS and YFSETQ. CDR3 in DNA: TGCGCCAGCAGCTTGGAGCAGGGTGTGTCACCCCTCCACTTT. This translates into CASSLEQGVSPLHF.

The chain links TRBV18 to TRBJ1-6, with 10 bases matching TRBD1. V lost 6 bases to trimming and J lost 7 bases; unmatched junction nucleotides: 3. Germline loops: CDR1 KGHSH, CDR2 LQKENI. The CDR3 contains 14 residues. Here the CDR3 DNA reads TGTGCCAGCTCCCGGGACAGGGGCAATTCACCCCTCCACTTT. Translated, it gives CASSRDRGNSPLHF.